The clone carrying this T cell receptor (beta chain) was observed a handful of times. The antigen is unknown. No fewer than 5.5 micrograms of total RNA were isolated from every sample. This specimen belongs to a study of blood T cells in healthy people across ages. Study conclusions and caveats: The unknown donor CMV status may have confounded expanded clonotype changes.

Next came a second PCR, run for roughly 7 to 12 cycles, which used a sample-barcoded 5' primer along with a J-beta primer mix. Template switching added a 12-random-nucleotide identifier to every cDNA molecule. TCRdb re-analysed the 5' RACE reads in MiXCR, keeping a single row per CDR3 protein. The sample includes some 940,000 distinct CDR3 sequences, 25% to 35% of them seen just once. In addition, the sample was reused for a study of T cells of mothers and their children.

Material: blood. The TCR comes from a woman in her forties in good health.

CDR3 sequence reads: CASSWGQGLNTEAFF. The DNA of the CDR3 is TGTGCCAGCAGTTGGGGACAGGGCTTGAACACTGAAGCTTTCTTT. The chain employs TRBV5-5 and TRBJ1-1, with TRBD1 matching 9 bases. This CDR3 region has 15 residues. Germline assignment: CDR1 SGHKS and CDR2 YYEKEE (reference sequence). V lost 5 bases and J lost 0; bases outside the gene matches: 5.